This T cell receptor beta chain originates from a study of identical twins. TCRdb used MiXCR to reprocess the 5' RACE reads, holding one entry per CDR3 protein. The table lists about 460,000 distinct CDR3 sequences, about 14% of them singletons. Trimming removed 7 bases from V and 5 bases from J; junction bases left unmatched: 7. The germline V gene encodes CDR1 MNHEY and CDR2 SVGEGT. The CDR3 loop spans 14 amino acids. This clonotype was detected only a few times. The same specimen was also included in a second study, on yellow fever vaccine responses in identical twins.

The receptor's source is a woman between 18 and 29 years old in good health. The J gene is TRBJ2-7, the V gene TRBV6-2 or TRBV6-3; 11 nucleotides match TRBD1. Sequencing used CD4+ T cells sorted from blood. DNA of the CDR3: TGTGCCAGCAACCTGGACAGGGGGCTCGACGAGCAGTACTTC. It codes for CASNLDRGLDEQYF.